This T cell receptor beta chain was sequenced for a study of blood T cell repertoires in COVID-19. Whole-study context: The United States, Italy and Spain provided the acute and convalescent COVID-19 samples. The analysed material was cDNA or gDNA that came from T cells, B-cell-depleted T cells, or PBMCs.

V was clipped by 4 bases and J by 4 bases; unmatched bases: 9. The length of the CDR3 is 17 residues. The germline V gene has CDR1 MNHEY and CDR2 SMNVEV (reference sequence). Per the original data handling: Nucleated cell counts were estimated from reference gene primer amplification. Method: immunoSEQ multiplex PCR; TCRdb's copy keeps in-frame clones and lacks some. V and J calls plus clone size are reproduced from that table; the DNA served to infer D and trimming. Of roughly 290,000 clones in the sample, approximately 83% were seen once. A few counts support this clone. The receptor's source is a woman in her thirties who had recovered from COVID-19. The chain combines TRBV27 with TRBJ2-2; 10 bases fit TRBD1. The sample taken for sequencing was peripheral blood. DNA of the CDR3: TGTGCCAGCAGTTGGGGCCGGACAGGGGGACGCACCGGGGAGCTGTTTTTT. This encodes CASSWGRTGGRTGELFF.